A selection of T cell receptor beta chains follows, all from one sample in a study of neurological immune-mediated disorders. TCRdb processed the 5' RACE reads anew with MiXCR; each CDR3 protein has one entry. The repertoire holds roughly 56,000 distinct CDR3 sequences, with roughly an eighth as singletons. Specimen: PBMCs. The receptor source for this set is a man aged 55 to 70 in good health. Each CDR3 is given without its conserved first and last residue. Each record gives: V gene, J gene, CDR3 protein.

TRBV20-1	TRBJ2-1	SARGEGLAAYNEQF
TRBV11-2	TRBJ2-1	ASSLHGQEGYNEQF
TRBV21-1	TRBJ2-7	ASCGRDGAYEQY
TRBV12-3/TRBV12-4	TRBJ1-5	ASSRMNVGQPQH
TRBV7-3	TRBJ2-3	ASSLTSGGADTQY
TRBV15	TRBJ2-2	ATSRDRGNVRAGELF
TRBV28	TRBJ1-5	ASQGPRNQPQH
TRBV28	TRBJ1-3	ASRTGAGNTIY
TRBV7-8	TRBJ2-7	ASSLGTNSYEQY
TRBV7-2	TRBJ1-4	ASSKGGSTNEKLF
TRBV7-9	TRBJ2-1	ASSPTGNEQF
TRBV7-9	TRBJ1-2	ASSPGGRNYGYT
TRBV7-8	TRBJ2-7	ASSAPYRGTYEQY
TRBV5-1	TRBJ2-2	ASSLTAGHNTGELF
TRBV3-2	TRBJ2-7	ASNNQGVARYEQY
TRBV6-6	TRBJ1-2	ASSSWDREGYGYT